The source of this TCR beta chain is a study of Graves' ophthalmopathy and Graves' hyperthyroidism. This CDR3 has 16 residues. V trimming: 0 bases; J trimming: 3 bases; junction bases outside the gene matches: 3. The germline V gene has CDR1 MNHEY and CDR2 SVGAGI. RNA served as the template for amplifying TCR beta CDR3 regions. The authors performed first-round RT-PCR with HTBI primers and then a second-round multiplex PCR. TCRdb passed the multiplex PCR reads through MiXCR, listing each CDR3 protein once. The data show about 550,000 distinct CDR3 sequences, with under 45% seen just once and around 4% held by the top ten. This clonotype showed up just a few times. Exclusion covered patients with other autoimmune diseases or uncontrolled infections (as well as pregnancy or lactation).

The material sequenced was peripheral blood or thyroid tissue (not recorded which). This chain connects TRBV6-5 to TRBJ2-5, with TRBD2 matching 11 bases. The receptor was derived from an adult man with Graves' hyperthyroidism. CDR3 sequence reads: CASSYSGTSGKETQYF. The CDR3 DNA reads TGTGCCAGCAGTTACTCCGGGACTAGCGGTAAAGAGACCCAGTACTTC.